This T cell receptor (beta chain) was observed in a study of shared clonotypes between healthy human individuals. Study summary: Participating donors consisted of two women and a few men aged 18 to 49. Whole-study findings and limits: A small donor pool kept down the genetic and exposure-history diversity that was represented.

On this clone: Its antigen is unidentified. The sample holds other DNA sequences that translate to the same CDR3.

This CDR3 has 15 amino acids. Deletions cut 0 bases from V and 2 bases from J, with 9 bases between. Germline V gene data show CDR1 as SGHRS and CDR2 as YFSETQ. The assay was immunoSEQ multiplex PCR, and TCRdb's table has in-frame clones only and misses some. The data contain 2,500,000 or so clones, approximately 90% of them seen just once; the ten biggest clones take up over 0.12%. Donors, without exception, were Caucasian adults residing in Nashville, Tennessee. The TCR comes from a man aged 18 to 30 in good health. Sequencing input: naive CD4+ T cells sorted from blood. This sample's subset: CD45RA+ positively selected. This chain joins TRBV5-1 and TRBJ2-1; the D gene is possibly TRBD1 (5 bases). CDR3 sequence (DNA): TGCGCCAGCAGCTTGGAGGCAGGGACCTACAATGAGCAGTTCTTC. Its protein is CASSLEAGTYNEQFF.